The TCR beta chain described here comes from a study of beta chain features in type 1 diabetes. Findings of the study overall: Patients with Type 1 diabetes showed moderately but significantly shorter TCRB CDR3s in all four CD4+ subsets.

Concerning this clone: Its antigen is undetermined.

Averaging roughly 120 mL, one heparinised blood draw came from each individual donor. Sorting based on CD45RO/CCR7/CD25/CD127/CD95/CD27 separated CD4+ naive, central memory, regulatory and stem cell-like memory cells. TCRB transcripts that were expressed got sequenced, as all of the isolated RNA had been reverse transcribed. The assay was immunoSEQ multiplex PCR, and TCRdb's table has in-frame clones only and misses some. The data hold 300,000 or so clones, with roughly an eighth observed a single time. The sequenced material came from naive CD4+ T cells from blood. This receptor was obtained from a man younger than 45 with type 1 diabetes.

Here the CDR3 reads CASSSDIAAYNEQFF. DNA for the CDR3: TGTGCCAGCAGCTCGGACATAGCAGCCTACAATGAGCAGTTCTTC. The rearrangement links TRBV7-8 to TRBJ2-1, with a tentative D call TRBD1 (5 bases). CDR1 is SGHVS, CDR2 FQNEAQ, per germline. The CDR3 length is 15 residues. The ends were cut back, 4 bases at V and 2 bases at J, with 12 bases in the middle. Full variable domain (outside the CDR3, taken from reference TRBV7-8 and TRBJ2-1): GAGVSQSPRYKVAKRGQDVALRCDPISGHVSLFWYQQALGQGPEFLTYFQNEAQLDKSGLPSDRFFAERPEGSVSTLKIQRTQQEDSAVYLCASSSDIAAYNEQFFGPGTRLTVL.